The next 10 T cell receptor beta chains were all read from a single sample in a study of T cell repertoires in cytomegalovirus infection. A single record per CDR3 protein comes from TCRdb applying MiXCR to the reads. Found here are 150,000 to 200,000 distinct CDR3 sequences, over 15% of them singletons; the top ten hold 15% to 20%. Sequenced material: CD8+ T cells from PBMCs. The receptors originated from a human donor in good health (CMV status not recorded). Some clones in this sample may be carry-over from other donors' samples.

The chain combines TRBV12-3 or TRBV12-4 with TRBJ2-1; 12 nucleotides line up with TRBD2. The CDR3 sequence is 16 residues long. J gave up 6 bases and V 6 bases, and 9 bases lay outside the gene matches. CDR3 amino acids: CASRQTSGRKINEQFF. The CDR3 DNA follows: TGTGCCAGCAGACAGACTAGCGGGAGAAAGATCAATGAGCAGTTCTTC.

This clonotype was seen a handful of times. This CDR3 is CATSVSRSSYNEQFF. The DNA for the CDR3 is TGTGCCACCTCCGTTAGCAGAAGCTCCTACAATGAGCAGTTCTTC. The V call is TRBV27, the J call TRBJ2-1; D is uncertain. Looked up from germline, CDR1 is MNHEY and CDR2 is SMNVEV (reference sequence). Trimming stripped 10 bases from V and 0 bases from J, with 16 bases between. This CDR3 has 15 amino acids.

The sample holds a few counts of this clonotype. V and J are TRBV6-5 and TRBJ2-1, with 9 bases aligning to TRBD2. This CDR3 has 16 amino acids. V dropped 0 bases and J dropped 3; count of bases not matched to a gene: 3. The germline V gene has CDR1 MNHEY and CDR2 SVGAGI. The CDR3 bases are TGTGCCAGCAGTTACTCCCCTAGCGGGGACTACAATGAGCAGTTCTTC. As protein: CASSYSPSGDYNEQFF.

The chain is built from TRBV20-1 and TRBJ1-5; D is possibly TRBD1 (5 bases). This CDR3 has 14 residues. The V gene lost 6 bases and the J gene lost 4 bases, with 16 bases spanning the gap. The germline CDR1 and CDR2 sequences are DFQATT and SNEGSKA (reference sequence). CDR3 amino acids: CSAHDMGGNQPQHF. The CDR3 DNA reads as TGCAGTGCGCACGACATGGGGGGAAATCAGCCCCAGCATTTT.

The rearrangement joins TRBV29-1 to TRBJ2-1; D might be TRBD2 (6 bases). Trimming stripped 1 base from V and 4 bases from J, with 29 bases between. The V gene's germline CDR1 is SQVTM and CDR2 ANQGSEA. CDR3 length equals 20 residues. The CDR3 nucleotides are TGCAGCGTTGAAGGGGCTTTCGGGCAGCTCACTTCGGGGGTTTACAATGAGCAGTTCTTC. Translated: CSVEGAFGQLTSGVYNEQFF.

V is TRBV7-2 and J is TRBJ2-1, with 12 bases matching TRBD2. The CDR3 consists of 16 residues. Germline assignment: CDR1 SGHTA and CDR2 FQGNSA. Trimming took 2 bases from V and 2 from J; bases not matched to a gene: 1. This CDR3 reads CASSLSSGGAYNEQFF. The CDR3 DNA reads TGTGCCAGCAGCTTATCTAGCGGGGGGGCCTACAATGAGCAGTTCTTC. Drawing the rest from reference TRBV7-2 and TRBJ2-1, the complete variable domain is GAGVSQSPSNKVTEKGKDVELRCDPISGHTALYWYRQSLGQGLEFLIYFQGNSAPDKSGLPSDRFSAERTGGSVSTLTIQRTQQEDSAVYLCASSLSSGGAYNEQFFGPGTRLTVL.

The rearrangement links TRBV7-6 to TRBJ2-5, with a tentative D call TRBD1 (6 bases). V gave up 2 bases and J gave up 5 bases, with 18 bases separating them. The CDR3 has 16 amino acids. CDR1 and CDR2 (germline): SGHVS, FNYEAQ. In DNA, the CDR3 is TGTGCCAGCAGCTTACGTCTAGGGGGTAGGAAGGAGACCCAGTACTTC. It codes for CASSLRLGGRKETQYF.

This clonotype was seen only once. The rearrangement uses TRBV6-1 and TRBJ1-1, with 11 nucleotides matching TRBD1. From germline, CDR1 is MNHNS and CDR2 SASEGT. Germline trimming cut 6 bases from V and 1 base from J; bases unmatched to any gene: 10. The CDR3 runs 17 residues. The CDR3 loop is CASSIRTGGYENTEAFF. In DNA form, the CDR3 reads TGTGCCAGCAGCATTAGGACAGGGGGCTACGAGAACACTGAAGCTTTCTTT.

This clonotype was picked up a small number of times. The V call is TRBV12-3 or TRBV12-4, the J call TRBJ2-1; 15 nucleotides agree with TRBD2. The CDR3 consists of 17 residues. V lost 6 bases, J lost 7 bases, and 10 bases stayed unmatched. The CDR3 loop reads CASSVGTSGRSGNEQFF. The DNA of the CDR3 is TGTGCCAGCAGCGTCGGGACTAGCGGGAGGTCAGGGAATGAGCAGTTCTTC.

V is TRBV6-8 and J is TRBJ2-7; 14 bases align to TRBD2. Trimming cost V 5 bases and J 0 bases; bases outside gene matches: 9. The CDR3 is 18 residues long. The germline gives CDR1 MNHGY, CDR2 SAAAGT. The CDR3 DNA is TGTGCCAGCAGTCTCCGGGGACTAGCGGGAGAGAGCTCCTACGAGCAGTACTTC. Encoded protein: CASSLRGLAGESSYEQYF.